Listed below are T cell receptor beta chains from one sample, sequenced in a study of beta chain features in type 1 diabetes. Sequenced by immunoSEQ multiplex PCR; TCRdb stores in-frame clones only, minus some. The table has 600,000 or so clones, roughly an eighth seen once; the top ten hold around 0.12%. Sequencing input: naive CD4+ T cells from blood. These receptors came from a man aged 25-45 years with type 1 diabetes. Each CDR3 is given with its conserved first and last residue. The D gene is left open where the match is weak. Rows may omit the clone size; those that give it use once, few, many or a size class.

clone_size j_call v_call d_call cdr3_nt cdr3_aa
few TRBJ2-3 TRBV30 NA TGTGCCTGGAGTGGGGGGACAGATACGCAGTATTTT CAWSGGTDTQYF
few TRBJ2-2 TRBV25-1 NA TGTGCCAGCAGTTCCGTAAGGCAGCAAGTCACCGGGGAGCTGTTTTTT CASSSVRQQVTGELFF
few TRBJ1-5 TRBV9 NA TGTGCCAGCAGCGTCGCAGGGAACAGCAATCAGCCCCAGCATTTT CASSVAGNSNQPQHF
NA TRBJ2-7 TRBV28 NA TGTGCCAGCAGTCCTGGCCCGAGAGGAAACGAGCAGTACTTC CASSPGPRGNEQYF
NA TRBJ2-3 TRBV15 TRBD2 TGTGCCACCATGCAGGGCTTTCCTAGCGGGGGCCACAGCACAGATACGCAGTATTTT CATMQGFPSGGHSTDTQYF
NA TRBJ1-1 TRBV9 NA TGTGCCAGCAGCGTAGGTATATTTGGGCAGGGTGGGACTGAAGCTTTCTTT CASSVGIFGQGGTEAFF
NA TRBJ1-2 TRBV6-6 NA TGTGCCAGCAGGGAGGGCTTCGGAGATGGCTACACCTTC CASREGFGDGYTF
NA TRBJ1-4 TRBV7-9 NA TGTGCCAGCAGCTCCAGGGTATCAGAAGAAAAACTGTTTTTT CASSSRVSEEKLFF
few TRBJ2-7 TRBV7-2 TRBD1 TGTGCCAGCAGCCTGACAGGGTCCAACGAGCAGTACTTC CASSLTGSNEQYF
NA TRBJ2-7 TRBV5-1 NA TGCGCCAGCAGCTTGGGGCAGGACAGCTCCTACGAGCAGTACTTC CASSLGQDSSYEQYF
few TRBJ2-1 TRBV4-2 NA TGTGCCAGCAGCCAGAGCTCCTACAATGAGCAGTTCTTC CASSQSSYNEQFF
few TRBJ2-5 TRBV7-7 TRBD2 TGTGCCAGCAGCTCGACCGGGACTAGCGCCGTCCGGACCCAGTACTTC CASSSTGTSAVRTQYF
NA TRBJ2-3 TRBV5-1 TRBD1 TGCGCCAGCAGCTCCAGGACAGGGGCCAGCACAGATACGCAGTATTTT CASSSRTGASTDTQYF
NA TRBJ2-7 TRBV2 TRBD2 TGTGCCAGCAGTCCGAAGCGGGAGTCCTACGAGCAGTACTTC CASSPKRESYEQYF
few TRBJ1-2 TRBV4-1 NA TGCGCCAGCAGCCAGGCCGCGAACTATGGCTACACCTTC CASSQAANYGYTF
few TRBJ2-5 TRBV30 NA TGTGCCTGGAGTGTAGGAGGGCAAGAGACCCAGTACTTC CAWSVGGQETQYF
few TRBJ1-4 TRBV30 NA TGTGCCTGGAGGTGGGGCGCAACTAATGAAAAACTGTTTTTT CAWRWGATNEKLFF
NA TRBJ2-7 TRBV7-2 TRBD1 TGTGCCAGCAGCCCGGACAGGGGCCGGCCAGTCGAGCAGTACTTC CASSPDRGRPVEQYF
NA TRBJ2-6 TRBV11-2 NA TGTGCCAGCAGCTCGTCTGCTGGCTCTGGGGCCAACGTCCTGACTTTC CASSSSAGSGANVLTF
NA TRBJ1-2 TRBV4-2 TRBD1 TGTGCCAGCAGCCAAGATCGACAGGGGTTCTATGGCTACACCTTC CASSQDRQGFYGYTF
NA TRBJ1-6 TRBV19 TRBD1 TGTGCCAGTAGTATAACAGGGGGCAGTAATTCACCCCTCCACTTT CASSITGGSNSPLHF
NA TRBJ2-1 TRBV7-7 NA TGTGCCAGCAGCTTAGGGGAGTCGCATGAGCAGTTCTTC CASSLGESHEQFF
NA TRBJ2-3 TRBV28 TRBD2 TGTGCCAGCAGACGAACTAGCGGACGCACAGATACGCAGTATTTT CASRRTSGRTDTQYF